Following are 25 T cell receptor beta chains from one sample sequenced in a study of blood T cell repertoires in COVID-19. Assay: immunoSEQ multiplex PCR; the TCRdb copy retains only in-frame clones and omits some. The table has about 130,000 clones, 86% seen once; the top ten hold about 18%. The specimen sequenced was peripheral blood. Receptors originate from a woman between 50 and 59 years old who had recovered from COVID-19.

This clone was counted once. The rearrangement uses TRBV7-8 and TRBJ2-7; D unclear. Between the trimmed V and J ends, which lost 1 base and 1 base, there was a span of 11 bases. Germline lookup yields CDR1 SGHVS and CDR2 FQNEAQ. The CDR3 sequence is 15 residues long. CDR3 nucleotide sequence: TGTGCCAGCAGCTTAGGTGGTAGTTCTTCCTACGAGCAGTACTTC. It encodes CASSLGGSSSYEQYF.

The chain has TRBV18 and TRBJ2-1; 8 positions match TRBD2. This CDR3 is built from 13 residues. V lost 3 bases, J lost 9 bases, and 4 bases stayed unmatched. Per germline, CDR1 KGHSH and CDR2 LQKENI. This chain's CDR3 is CASSPKRESEQFF. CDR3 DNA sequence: TGTGCCAGCTCACCGAAGCGGGAGAGTGAGCAGTTCTTC.

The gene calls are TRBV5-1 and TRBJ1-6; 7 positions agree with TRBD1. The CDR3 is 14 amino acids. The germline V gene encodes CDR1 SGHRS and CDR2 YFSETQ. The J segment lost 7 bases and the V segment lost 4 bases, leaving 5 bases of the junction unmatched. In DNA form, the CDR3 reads TGCGCCAGCAGCACAGGACAGGAGAATTCACCCCTCCACTTT. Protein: CASSTGQENSPLHF. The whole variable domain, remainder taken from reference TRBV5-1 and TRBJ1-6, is KAGVTQTPRYLIKTRGQQVTLSCSPISGHRSVSWYQQTPGQGLQFLFEYFSETQRNKGNFPGRFSGRQFSNSRSEMNVSTLELGDSALYLCASSTGQENSPLHFGNGTRLTVT.

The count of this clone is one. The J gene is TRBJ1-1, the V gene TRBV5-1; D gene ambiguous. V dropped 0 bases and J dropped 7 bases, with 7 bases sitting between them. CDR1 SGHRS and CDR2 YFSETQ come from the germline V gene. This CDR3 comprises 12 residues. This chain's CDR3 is CASSLGAHEAFF. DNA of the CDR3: TGCGCCAGCAGCTTGGGCGCGCATGAAGCTTTCTTT. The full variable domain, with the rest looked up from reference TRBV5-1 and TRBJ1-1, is KAGVTQTPRYLIKTRGQQVTLSCSPISGHRSVSWYQQTPGQGLQFLFEYFSETQRNKGNFPGRFSGRQFSNSRSEMNVSTLELGDSALYLCASSLGAHEAFFGQGTRLTVV.

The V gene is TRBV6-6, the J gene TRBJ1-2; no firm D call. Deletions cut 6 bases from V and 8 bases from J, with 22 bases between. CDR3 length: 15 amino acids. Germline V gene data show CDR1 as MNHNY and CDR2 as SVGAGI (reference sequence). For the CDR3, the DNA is TGTGCCAGCAGACCGCACATCACATGGCCTTGGGGCTACACCTTC. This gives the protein CASRPHITWPWGYTF.

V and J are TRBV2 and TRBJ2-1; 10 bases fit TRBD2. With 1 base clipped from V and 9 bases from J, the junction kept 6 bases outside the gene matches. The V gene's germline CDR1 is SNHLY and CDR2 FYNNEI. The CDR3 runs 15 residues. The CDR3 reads CASSEGSGGAREQFF. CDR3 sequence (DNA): TGTGCCAGCAGTGAAGGAAGCGGGGGGGCTCGTGAGCAGTTCTTC. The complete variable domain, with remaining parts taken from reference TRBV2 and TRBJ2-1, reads EPEVTQTPSHQVTQMGQEVILRCVPISNHLYFYWYRQILGQKVEFLVSFYNNEISEKSEIFDDQFSVERPDGSNFTLKIRSTKLEDSAMYFCASSEGSGGAREQFFGPGTRLTVL.

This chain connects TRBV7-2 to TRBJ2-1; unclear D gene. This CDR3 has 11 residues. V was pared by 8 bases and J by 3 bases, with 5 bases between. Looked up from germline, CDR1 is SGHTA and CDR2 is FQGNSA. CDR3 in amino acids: CASDNYNEQFF. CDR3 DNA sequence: TGTGCCAGCGACAACTACAATGAGCAGTTCTTC.

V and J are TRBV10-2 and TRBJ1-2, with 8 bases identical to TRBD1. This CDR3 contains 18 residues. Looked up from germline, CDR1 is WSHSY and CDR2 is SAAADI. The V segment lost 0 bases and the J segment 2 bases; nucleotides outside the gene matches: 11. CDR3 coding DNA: TGCGCCAGCAGTGAGTCTCCGTCTTTCAGGGGGCTAAACTATGGCTACACCTTC. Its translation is CASSESPSFRGLNYGYTF.

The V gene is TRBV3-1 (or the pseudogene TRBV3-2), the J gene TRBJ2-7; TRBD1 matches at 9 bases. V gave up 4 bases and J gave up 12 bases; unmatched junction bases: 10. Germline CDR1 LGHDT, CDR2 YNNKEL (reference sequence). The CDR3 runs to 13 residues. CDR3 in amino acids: CASSPRQGGPSYF. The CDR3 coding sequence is TGTGCCAGCAGCCCTAGACAGGGGGGCCCATCGTACTTC.

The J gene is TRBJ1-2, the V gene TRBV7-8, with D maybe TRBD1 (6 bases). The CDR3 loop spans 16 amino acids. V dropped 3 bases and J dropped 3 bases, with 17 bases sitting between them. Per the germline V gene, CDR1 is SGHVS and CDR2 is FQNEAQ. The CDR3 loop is CASSFALGQIDYGYTF. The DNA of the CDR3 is TGTGCCAGCAGCTTCGCCCTCGGACAGATAGACTATGGCTACACCTTC. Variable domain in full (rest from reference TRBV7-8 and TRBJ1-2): GAGVSQSPRYKVAKRGQDVALRCDPISGHVSLFWYQQALGQGPEFLTYFQNEAQLDKSGLPSDRFFAERPEGSVSTLKIQRTQQEDSAVYLCASSFALGQIDYGYTFGSGTRLTVV.

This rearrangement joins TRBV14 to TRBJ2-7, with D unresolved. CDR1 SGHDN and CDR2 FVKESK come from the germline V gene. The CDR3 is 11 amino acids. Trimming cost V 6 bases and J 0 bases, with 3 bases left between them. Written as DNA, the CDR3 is TGTGCCAGCAGTCACTCCTACGAGCAGTACTTC. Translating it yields CASSHSYEQYF.

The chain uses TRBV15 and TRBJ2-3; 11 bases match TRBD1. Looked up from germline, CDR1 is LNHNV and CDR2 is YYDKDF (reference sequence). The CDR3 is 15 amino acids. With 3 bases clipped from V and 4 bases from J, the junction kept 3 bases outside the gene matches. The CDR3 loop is CATSRDRGQADTQYF. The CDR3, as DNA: TGTGCCACCAGCAGGGACAGGGGGCAAGCAGATACGCAGTATTTT.

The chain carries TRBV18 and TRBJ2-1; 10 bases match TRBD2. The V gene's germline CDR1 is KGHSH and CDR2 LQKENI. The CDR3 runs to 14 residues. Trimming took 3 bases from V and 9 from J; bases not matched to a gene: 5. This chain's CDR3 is CASSPLASGSEQFF. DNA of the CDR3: TGTGCCAGCTCACCCCTCGCTAGCGGGAGTGAGCAGTTCTTC.

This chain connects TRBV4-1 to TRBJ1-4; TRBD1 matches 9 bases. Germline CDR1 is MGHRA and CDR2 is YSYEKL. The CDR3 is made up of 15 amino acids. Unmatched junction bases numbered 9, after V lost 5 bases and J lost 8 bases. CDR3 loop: CASSNSGTGKEKLFF. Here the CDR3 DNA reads TGCGCCAGCAGCAACTCCGGGACAGGGAAAGAAAAACTGTTTTTT.

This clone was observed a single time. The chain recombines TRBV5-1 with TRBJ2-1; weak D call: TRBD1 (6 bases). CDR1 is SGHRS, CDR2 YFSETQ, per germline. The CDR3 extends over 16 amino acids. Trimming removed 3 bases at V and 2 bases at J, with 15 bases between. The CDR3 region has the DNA TGCGCCAGCAGCTCCTTAACAGGGTCGGCCTACAATGAGCAGTTCTTC. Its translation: CASSSLTGSAYNEQFF.

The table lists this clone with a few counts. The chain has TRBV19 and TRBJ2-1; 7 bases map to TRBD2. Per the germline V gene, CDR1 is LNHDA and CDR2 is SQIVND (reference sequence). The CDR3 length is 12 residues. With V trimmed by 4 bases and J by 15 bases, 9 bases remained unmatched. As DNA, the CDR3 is TGTGCCAGTAGTACAGGCCGCGGGAGTGGGTTCTTC. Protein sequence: CASSTGRGSGFF.

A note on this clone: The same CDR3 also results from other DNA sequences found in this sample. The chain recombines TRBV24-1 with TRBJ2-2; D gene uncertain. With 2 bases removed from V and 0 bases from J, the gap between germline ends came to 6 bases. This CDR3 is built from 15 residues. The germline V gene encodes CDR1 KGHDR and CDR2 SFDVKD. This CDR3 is CATSDSVTNTGELFF. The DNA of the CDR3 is TGTGCCACCAGTGATTCGGTGACGAACACCGGGGAGCTGTTTTTT.

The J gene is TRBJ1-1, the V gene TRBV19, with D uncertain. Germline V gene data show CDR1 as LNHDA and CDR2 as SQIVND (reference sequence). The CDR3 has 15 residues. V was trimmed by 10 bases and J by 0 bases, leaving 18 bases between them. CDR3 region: CATRRGQHMNTEAFF. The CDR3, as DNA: TGTGCCACTCGCAGAGGGCAGCACATGAACACTGAAGCTTTCTTT.

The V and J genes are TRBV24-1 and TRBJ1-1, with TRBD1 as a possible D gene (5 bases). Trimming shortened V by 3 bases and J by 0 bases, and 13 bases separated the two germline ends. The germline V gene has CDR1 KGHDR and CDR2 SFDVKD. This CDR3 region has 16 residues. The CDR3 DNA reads TGTGCCACCAGTGATCAGCATGGGGCCGTGAACACTGAAGCTTTCTTT. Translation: CATSDQHGAVNTEAFF.

The CDR3 nucleotides read TGCAGCGCCTTTTACAGGGCCGGAAACACCATATATTTT. This sequence encodes CSAFYRAGNTIYF. V gene TRBV29-1 combines with J gene TRBJ1-3; TRBD1 might be the D (6 bases). V was clipped by 7 bases and J by 4 bases, with 14 bases between them. The CDR3 has 13 residues. Germline CDR1 is SQVTM and CDR2 is ANQGSEA.

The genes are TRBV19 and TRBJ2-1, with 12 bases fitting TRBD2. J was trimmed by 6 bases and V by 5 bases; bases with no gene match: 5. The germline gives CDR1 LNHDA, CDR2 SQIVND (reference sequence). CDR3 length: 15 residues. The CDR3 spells CASSETSGGRNEQFF. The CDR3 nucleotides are TGTGCCAGTAGTGAGACTAGCGGGGGCCGCAATGAGCAGTTCTTC.

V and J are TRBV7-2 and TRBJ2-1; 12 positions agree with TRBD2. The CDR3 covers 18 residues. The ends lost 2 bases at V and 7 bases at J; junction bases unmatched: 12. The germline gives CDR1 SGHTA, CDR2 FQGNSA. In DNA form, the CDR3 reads TGTGCCAGCAGCTTAACGGGGGGACTAGCGGGCAGGACGAATGAGCAGTTCTTC. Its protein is CASSLTGGLAGRTNEQFF.

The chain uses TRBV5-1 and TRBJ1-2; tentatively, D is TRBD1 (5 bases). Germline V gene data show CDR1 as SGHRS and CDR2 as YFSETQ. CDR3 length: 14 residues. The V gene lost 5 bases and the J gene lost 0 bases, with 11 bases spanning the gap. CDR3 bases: TGCGCCAGCAGGCGGGGGTTCCCTAACTATGGCTACACCTTC. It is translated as CASRRGFPNYGYTF.

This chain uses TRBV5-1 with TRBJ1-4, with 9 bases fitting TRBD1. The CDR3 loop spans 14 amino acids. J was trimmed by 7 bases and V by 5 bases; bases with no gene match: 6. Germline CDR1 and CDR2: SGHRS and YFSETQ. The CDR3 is CASRVQGAAEKLFF. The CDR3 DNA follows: TGCGCCAGCAGGGTACAGGGGGCGGCTGAAAAACTGTTTTTT.

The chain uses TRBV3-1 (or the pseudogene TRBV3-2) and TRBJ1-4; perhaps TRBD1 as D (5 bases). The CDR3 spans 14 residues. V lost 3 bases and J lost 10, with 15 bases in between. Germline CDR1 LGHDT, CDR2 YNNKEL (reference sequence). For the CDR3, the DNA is TGTGCCAGCAGCCATACAGGTGGCCAAGGAAAACTGTTTTTT. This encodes CASSHTGGQGKLFF.